Many counts were recorded for the clone carrying this T cell receptor beta chain. Its target is not known. The source of the sample is a study of response to subunit inactivated influenza vaccine. Findings and limits, study-wide: The study's authors posited that every seasonal influenza vaccination enlists few new T cells.

Germline CDR1 reads LGHNA; CDR2 reads YSLEER. This CDR3 comprises 15 residues. The V segment lost 0 bases and the J segment 4 bases; nucleotides outside the gene matches: 5. TCRdb processed the RT-PCR reads anew with MiXCR; each CDR3 protein has one entry. The sample includes approximately 310,000 distinct CDR3 sequences, about a fifth of them seen just once. The sequencing used PBMCs from blood, collected less than 22 months after vaccination. The source of this sequence is a man between 45 and 75 years old who received an inactivated influenza vaccine. This chain connects TRBV4-3 to TRBJ2-5, with TRBD1 identical over 7 bases. The CDR3 sequence is CASSQEDNRGETQYF. The DNA for the CDR3 is TGCGCCAGCAGCCAAGAAGACAACAGGGGAGAGACCCAGTACTTC.